The rows below give T cell receptor beta chains drawn from one sample of a study of T cell repertoires in cytomegalovirus infection. TCRdb reprocessed the reads via MiXCR and lists one record per CDR3 protein. This sample has 300,000 or so distinct CDR3 sequences, with roughly a tenth found just once. Sequencing input: PBMCs. All receptors derive from a human donor in good health (CMV status not recorded). Some clones in this sample may be carry-over from other donors' samples. The CDR3 runs from the conserved cysteine through the conserved F or W. The order of the fields is V gene, CDR3 protein.

TRBV12-3/TRBV12-4 | CASSLPLKGEGAF
TRBV20-1 | CSALPGTGTHNEKLFF
TRBV11-3 | CASSSSGTGAEAFF
TRBV20-1 | CSASRDYTNEKLFF
TRBV6-6 | CASSYSLLAYEQYF
TRBV15 | CATSRALRLLNEKLFF
TRBV6-5 | CASSYRGTANYGYTF
TRBV11-2 | CASTLYPSDIGGEQFF
TRBV11-1 | CASSPRVGTEAFF
TRBV7-3 | CASSPRTGQAAQYF
TRBV28 | CATAGTMNTEAFF
TRBV28 | CASSSRQGAYNSPLHF
TRBV5-5 | CASSLEQGAYNEQFF
TRBV28 | CASSFEDRNYGYTF
TRBV28 | CASSSAQGAYGYTF
TRBV6-5 | CASEPGRGTEAFF
TRBV7-9 | CASGYTGEPSPSTDTQYF
TRBV12-3/TRBV12-4 | CASRKNQGGHEQYF
TRBV23-1 | CASSQLRHNEQFF
TRBV25-1 | CASKPGQNTEAFF
TRBV5-1 | CASSLAGGFEAFF
TRBV14 | CASSQGGGFYGYTF
TRBV6-1 | CASSTGTGGSGANVLTF
TRBV27 | CASSLQQVTDTQYF
TRBV2 | CASSMRGPSTGELFF
TRBV2 | CASSEDKVVTGELFF
TRBV20-1 | CSARETLAGYYTF